The clone carrying this TCR beta chain was seen at least ten times. The antigen is undetermined. Germline V lookup: CDR1 SGHTA, CDR2 FQGNSA. V was trimmed by 4 bases and J by 4 bases, leaving 18 bases between them. This CDR3 has 16 amino acids. TCRdb analysed the reads with MiXCR anew, one entry per CDR3 protein. The sample lists under 300,000 distinct CDR3 sequences, around 20% occurring once. The data originate from a study of T cell repertoires in cytomegalovirus infection. Study summary: The public TCR beta signatures pointed to both CMV infection and matching HLA type.

This TCR derives from a human donor in good health (CMV status not recorded). Some clones in this sample may be carry-over from other donors' samples. J is TRBJ2-3 and V is TRBV7-2, with D possibly matching TRBD1 (5 bases). Here the sequenced sample was cultured PBMCs, taken from culture after CMV antigen stimulation. As DNA, the CDR3 is TGTGCCAGCAGCTGGGTGACAGCCATGAGAGCAGATACGCAGTATTTT. This sequence encodes CASSWVTAMRADTQYF.